These T cell receptor beta chains were read from a single sample in a study of regulatory T cells in long-lasting Graves disease. TCRdb reprocessed the multiplex PCR reads via MiXCR and lists one record per CDR3 protein. The sample includes a few hundred thousand distinct CDR3 sequences, about 23% of them seen just once. The material sequenced was peripheral blood mononuclear cells (PBMCs), taken when the disease was refractory, from a patient treated with antithyroid drugs. These receptors all stem from a woman aged 40 to 50 with Graves disease. The CDR3 runs from the conserved cysteine through the conserved F or W. A D gene is named only where the DNA matches it firmly. A row's size may be missing; if present it is once, few, many or a size class.

.	.	TRBJ2-1	14	TRBV5-5	TGTGCCAGCAGCTCCTGGGGCTCCTACAATGAGCAGTTCTTC	CASSSWGSYNEQFF
few	TRBD1	TRBJ2-5	15	TRBV5-4	TGTGCCAGCAGCTCCTTGACAGGGGGCCGAGAGACCCAGTACTTC	CASSSLTGGRETQYF
many	.	TRBJ2-4	15	TRBV6-1	TGTGCCAGCAGCCTAAGCTCTGGGCCCAAAAACATTCAGTACTTC	CASSLSSGPKNIQYF
.	.	TRBJ2-1	15	TRBV12-3/TRBV12-4	TGTGCCAGCAGTGGCCGGAGCAGGGTAGGCAATGAGCAGTTCTTC	CASSGRSRVGNEQFF
many	.	TRBJ2-4	17	TRBV28	TGTGCCAGCAGTTTGGATTTAATCGGACAGAAGGGGAACATTCAGTACTTC	CASSLDLIGQKGNIQYF
.	.	TRBJ2-2	15	TRBV5-1	TGCGCCAGCAGCTTCCGAACCACATCCGCCGGGGAGCTGTTTTTT	CASSFRTTSAGELFF
.	.	TRBJ1-2	12	TRBV25-1	TGTGCCAGCAGTGATGGGGGCTATGGCTACACCTTC	CASSDGGYGYTF
many	TRBD1	TRBJ1-1	14	TRBV2	TGTGCCAGCCGGGACAGGGCGGAATGGACTGAAGCTTTCTTT	CASRDRAEWTEAFF
.	.	TRBJ2-2	16	TRBV7-3	TGTGCCAGCAGCTTAATCGGGGTCTTCAAAACCGGGGAGCTGTTTTTT	CASSLIGVFKTGELFF
many	.	TRBJ1-2	15	TRBV6-9	TGTGCCAGCAGTTACCGGGACACCGCTAACTATGGCTACACCTTC	CASSYRDTANYGYTF
many	.	TRBJ1-5	16	TRBV6-1	TGTGCCAGCAGTCGCGGTCGTCAGGGATGGAATCAGCCCCAGCATTTT	CASSRGRQGWNQPQHF
.	.	TRBJ2-7	15	TRBV13	TGTGCCAGCAGCTTAGGTGAGGACAGTTCCTACGAGCAGTACTTC	CASSLGEDSSYEQYF
many	.	TRBJ1-4	12	TRBV30	TGTGCCTGGACCACAGGGAGTGAAAAACTGTTTTTT	CAWTTGSEKLFF
many	TRBD2	TRBJ2-7	14	TRBV12-3/TRBV12-4	TGTGCCAGCAGACTTACTAGCGGGAGATACGAGCAGTACTTC	CASRLTSGRYEQYF
.	.	TRBJ2-1	17	TRBV27	TGTGCCAGCAGCCGTCTAGCGGTACAGGGGCTCTACAATGAGCAGTTCTTC	CASSRLAVQGLYNEQFF